This is a list of T cell receptor beta chains from one sample in a study of T cell repertoires in cytomegalovirus infection. Antigen specificity for these receptors is unknown. Using its own MiXCR run on the reads, TCRdb lists one record per CDR3 protein. This table has around 130,000 distinct CDR3 sequences, 20% to 30% appearing once. The specimen was PBMCs, sequenced either directly or after in vitro stimulation (not recorded which). All receptors derive from a human donor in good health (CMV status not recorded). Some clones in this sample may be carry-over from other donors' samples. CDR3s include the opening cysteine and the closing phenylalanine or tryptophan. The order of the fields is V gene, J gene, D gene, CDR3 length, clone size, CDR3 DNA, CDR3 protein. The D gene is left open where the match is weak. The listing skips clone size in some rows; elsewhere it reads once, few, many or a size class.

>TRBV25-1|TRBJ2-5|TRBD1|14|few
TGTGCCAGCAGTGACCAGGGGGTAGGAGAGACCCAGTACTTC
CASSDQGVGETQYF
>TRBV7-2|TRBJ2-3|.|15|.
TGTGCCACCTCCTCCGACGGAACTAGCACAGATACGCAGTATTTT
CATSSDGTSTDTQYF
>TRBV18|TRBJ2-3|.|14|.
TGTGCCAGCTCACCCCGGGCGAGCACAGATACGCAGTATTTT
CASSPRASTDTQYF
>TRBV4-3|TRBJ1-4|TRBD1|14|few
TGCGCCAGCAGCCAAGGACAGGGTGTTGAAAAACTGTTTTTT
CASSQGQGVEKLFF
>TRBV7-2|TRBJ2-7|.|15|.
TGTGCCAGCAGCGCCACCGGGCAGTATCGTGGCGAGCAGTACTTC
CASSATGQYRGEQYF
>TRBV19|TRBJ1-2|.|15|few
TGTGCCAGTAGTATTAATGGGCAGGGAAGCTATGGCTACACCTTC
CASSINGQGSYGYTF
>TRBV7-2|TRBJ2-1|.|16|.
TGTGCCAGCAGTTTAGGGGGTACGATCTACGGCAGTGAGCAGTTCTTC
CASSLGGTIYGSEQFF
>TRBV10-3|TRBJ1-1|TRBD1|17|many
TGTGCCATCAGCCCCTCACCGGGACAGGGCCCGAACACTGAAGCTTTCTTT
CAISPSPGQGPNTEAFF
>TRBV23-1|TRBJ2-3|TRBD2|16|.
TGCGCCAGCAGTCAAACCGAACTAGCGGTGGGAGATACGCAGTATTTT
CASSQTELAVGDTQYF
>TRBV6-2/TRBV6-3|TRBJ2-1|.|15|few
TGTGCCAGCCTGGGGGGGCGGGAGTACAAGAATGAGCAGTTCTTC
CASLGGREYKNEQFF
>TRBV5-4|TRBJ2-7|TRBD2|15|many
TGTGCCAGCAGTCCAGTACCTAGCGGGCCCTACGAGCAGTACTTC
CASSPVPSGPYEQYF
>TRBV19|TRBJ1-5|TRBD1|16|.
TGTGCCAGTAGACGACAGGGTGACGGTAGCAATCAGCCCCAGCATTTT
CASRRQGDGSNQPQHF
>TRBV4-1|TRBJ2-3|.|16|.
TGCGCCAGCAGCCAAGTAGGGGCCTTTGGCACAGATACGCAGTATTTT
CASSQVGAFGTDTQYF
>TRBV6-2/TRBV6-3|TRBJ1-1|.|12|few
TGTGCCAGCAGTTTCTGGAACACTGAAGCTTTCTTT
CASSFWNTEAFF
>TRBV5-4|TRBJ1-1|.|14|once
TGTGCCAGCAGCACCAGCCAGGGAAACACTGAAGCTTTCTTT
CASSTSQGNTEAFF
>TRBV2|TRBJ1-2|.|14|.
TGTGCCAGCAGTGAAGTCCCGAATCGCTATGGCTACACCTTC
CASSEVPNRYGYTF
>TRBV6-4|TRBJ2-4|.|15|few
TGTGCCAGCAGTTCAGGGGTACTAGCCAAAAACATTCAGTACTTC
CASSSGVLAKNIQYF
>TRBV7-2|TRBJ2-3|TRBD2|18|many
TGTGCCAGCAGCGGACCGGGACTAGCGGGACTATACACAGATACGCAGTATTTT
CASSGPGLAGLYTDTQYF
>TRBV7-3|TRBJ1-1|.|14|.
TGTGCCAGCAGCTTAGGGTCGGGGAACACTGAAGCTTTCTTT
CASSLGSGNTEAFF
>TRBV7-3|TRBJ2-1|TRBD2|16|many
TGTGCCAGCAGCTTGAGAGTTATAGCGGGGGGAAATGAGCAGTTCTTC
CASSLRVIAGGNEQFF
>TRBV30|TRBJ1-6|.|15|few
TGTGCCTGGAGTTCCGGGACCTTGGGTTGGTCACCCCTCCACTTT
CAWSSGTLGWSPLHF
>TRBV10-3|TRBJ2-4|.|15|.
TGTGCCATCAGTGAGGACAGTTCGGACAAAAACATTCAGTACTTC
CAISEDSSDKNIQYF
>TRBV29-1|TRBJ2-5|.|12|few
TGCAGCGCTCCCAGGGACCAAGAGACCCAGTACTTC
CSAPRDQETQYF
>TRBV28|TRBJ2-7|.|12|.
TGTGCCAGCAGTCGGCTAGGCTACGAGCAGTACTTC
CASSRLGYEQYF
>TRBV7-2|TRBJ1-4|.|15|many
TGTGCCAGCAGCCCTATGGCAGGGCCTAATGAAAAACTGTTTTTT
CASSPMAGPNEKLFF
>TRBV6-2/TRBV6-3|TRBJ2-2|TRBD1|15|.
TGTGCCAGCAGAGCGCTTCGACAGGGGACCGGGGAGCTGTTTTTT
CASRALRQGTGELFF
>TRBV15|TRBJ1-4|TRBD1|15|.
TGTGCCACCAGCATAAACAGGGGACGTAATGAAAAACTGTTTTTT
CATSINRGRNEKLFF
>TRBV19|TRBJ2-1|TRBD1|14|few
TGTGCCAGTAGTGTTGGACAGGGGGGGGATGAGCAGTTCTTC
CASSVGQGGDEQFF
>TRBV7-2|TRBJ2-2|.|14|.
TGTGCCAGCAGCCCCGAGGGTGTTTCCGGGGAGCTGTTTTTT
CASSPEGVSGELFF
>TRBV19|TRBJ2-1|.|14|.
TGTGCCAGTAGTTCCGGACAAGCCCACAATGAGCAGTTCTTC
CASSSGQAHNEQFF
>TRBV6-1|TRBJ1-5|.|17|many
TGTGCCAGCAGTGAAAAGACCGGGACACCTAAGGGTCAGCCCCAGCATTTT
CASSEKTGTPKGQPQHF
>TRBV6-5|TRBJ1-2|.|13|.
TGTGCCAGCAGTTATGGCCAGCAATATGGCTACACCTTC
CASSYGQQYGYTF
>TRBV6-2/TRBV6-3|TRBJ2-1|TRBD2|16|few
TGTGCCAGCAGCCTCCGGGAACTAGCGGGAGTTTACGAGCAGTTCTTC
CASSLRELAGVYEQFF
>TRBV28|TRBJ2-6|TRBD1|16|few
TGTGCCAGCAACACAGGGGCAGAGGAGGGGGCCAACGTCCTGACTTTC
CASNTGAEEGANVLTF
>TRBV2|TRBJ1-1|.|13|.
TGTGCCAGCATTATGACAAAGAACACTGAAGCTTTCTTT
CASIMTKNTEAFF
>TRBV7-9|TRBJ1-1|.|13|few
TGTGCCAGCAGCTCGCGTCAGTACACTGAAGCTTTCTTT
CASSSRQYTEAFF
>TRBV12-3/TRBV12-4|TRBJ2-7|TRBD2|16|.
TGTGCCAGCACCTTACACCGCGGGGGGAGAGATTACGAGCAGTACTTC
CASTLHRGGRDYEQYF
>TRBV7-8|TRBJ2-2|TRBD2|18|many
TGTGCCAGCAGTACCGGGACTAGCGGGAGGGGGTCGACCGGGGAGCTGTTTTTT
CASSTGTSGRGSTGELFF
>TRBV6-2/TRBV6-3|TRBJ2-7|TRBD2|16|few
TGTGCCAGCAGATACCGACTAGCGGGACGCTCCTACGAGCAGTACTTC
CASRYRLAGRSYEQYF
>TRBV7-2|TRBJ1-2|.|15|few
TGTGCCAGCAGATCTGGACAGCTTTTAAACTATGGCTACACCTTC
CASRSGQLLNYGYTF
>TRBV20-1|TRBJ1-2|TRBD1|14|.
TGCAGTGCCGGGGGGACAGGGAATAACTATGGCTACACCTTC
CSAGGTGNNYGYTF
>TRBV7-2|TRBJ1-2|.|12|many
TGTGCCAGCAGCCCGCGGGCGGGTGGCTACACCTTC
CASSPRAGGYTF
>TRBV2|TRBJ2-5|.|11|few
TGTGCCAGCAGTGATTACGGGACCCAGTACTTC
CASSDYGTQYF
>TRBV12-3/TRBV12-4|TRBJ2-3|.|14|few
TGTGCCAGCACCCTAGGAGGGACGGGAGATACGCAGTATTTT
CASTLGGTGDTQYF
>TRBV7-2|TRBJ1-5|.|15|few
TGTGCCAGCAGCTTTCAGGTTAGGGGCAATCAGCCCCAGCATTTT
CASSFQVRGNQPQHF
>TRBV7-9|TRBJ2-5|.|16|.
TGTGCCAGCAGCTTATACGTTGACAGCCGCCAAGAGACCCAGTACTTC
CASSLYVDSRQETQYF
>TRBV7-2|TRBJ2-1|.|13|many
TGTGCCAGCAGCTTCGAGCGGTACAATGAGCAGTTCTTC
CASSFERYNEQFF
>TRBV12-5|TRBJ2-7|TRBD2|12|.
TGTGCTAGTGGTTTCCTAGCGGGAGAGCAGTACTTC
CASGFLAGEQYF
>TRBV7-6|TRBJ1-1|.|16|.
TGTGCCAGCAGCTTAGTTGTTTTCAGGGACAACACTGAAGCTTTCTTT
CASSLVVFRDNTEAFF
>TRBV4-3|TRBJ2-3|TRBD2|15|.
TGCGCCAGCAGCCAATGGGGGGGGGGCACAGATACGCAGTATTTT
CASSQWGGGTDTQYF
>TRBV7-6|TRBJ2-2|.|19|many
TGTGCCAGCAGCTTTTCCACCGAGGGGTGGGGAGGTAACACCGGGGAGCTGTTTTTT
CASSFSTEGWGGNTGELFF
>TRBV14|TRBJ2-1|TRBD2|15|few
TGTGCCAGCAGCCAAGACCAGCGGGACTACAATGAGCAGTTCTTC
CASSQDQRDYNEQFF
>TRBV12-3/TRBV12-4|TRBJ1-5|.|13|.
TGTGCCAGCAGTTTACCCCCGATTCAGCCCCAGCATTTT
CASSLPPIQPQHF